Shown below are 14 T cell receptor beta chains from a single sample sequenced in a study of CD8+CD57+ T cells in acquired aplastic anemia. All patients picked for sequencing had shown, by flow cytometry, an expansion of CD8+CD57+ cells. Genomic DNA acted as the template from which TCR beta VDJ combination and CDR3 sequence profiling were carried out. TCRdb re-called the reads with MiXCR, one entry per CDR3 protein. Of around 290,000 distinct CDR3 sequences in the sample, under 65% are singletons; the top ten hold 1.3%. Input material: sorted CD4+, CD8+, or CD8+CD57+ T cells (not recorded which) from PBMCs. The source is a human donor with aplastic anemia.

CDR3 sequence: CASSPRQGTETQYF. CDR3 nucleotide sequence: TGTGCCAGTAGTCCCCGACAGGGAACGGAGACCCAGTACTTC. The V gene is TRBV19, the J gene TRBJ2-5; 7 nucleotides align to TRBD1. J lost 5 bases, V lost 5 bases, and 8 bases had no gene match. This CDR3 contains 14 residues. CDR1 LNHDA and CDR2 SQIVND come from the germline V gene (reference sequence). Full variable domain (outside the CDR3, taken from reference TRBV19 and TRBJ2-5): DGGITQSPKYLFRKEGQNVTLSCEQNLNHDAMYWYRQDPGQGLRLIYYSQIVNDFQKGDIAEGYSVSREKKESFPLTVTSAQKNPTAFYLCASSPRQGTETQYFGPGTRLLVL.

This clonotype came up many times. The chain is built from TRBV2 and TRBJ2-7; D ambiguous. V was trimmed by 4 bases and J by 6 bases, leaving 19 bases between them. CDR1 is SNHLY, CDR2 FYNNEI, per germline. CDR3 size: 15 residues. The CDR3: CASSVLDATVGEQYF. CDR3 nucleotides: TGTGCCAGCAGTGTTTTGGACGCCACAGTTGGCGAGCAGTACTTC.

To note about this clonotype: Since no conserved phenylalanine or tryptophan closes the CDR3, a read error is the likely cause. The genes are TRBV9 and TRBJ1-1, with D possibly TRBD1 on 5 matching bases. This CDR3 has 15 amino acids. CDR1 SGDLS and CDR2 YYNGEE come from the germline V gene. Trimming pared 6 bases from V and 1 base from J, leaving 16 bases between. The CDR3 DNA reads TGTGCCAGCACCGCAGGGAGCTCAGCGAACACTGAAGCTTTCTCT. Translation gives CASTAGSSANTEAFS.

As to this clonotype: Sequence at one end of the junction differs from germline and may be a read error. This rearrangement joins TRBV20-1 to TRBJ1-2, with TRBD1 as a possible D gene (6 bases). This CDR3 region has 12 residues. Per the germline V gene, CDR1 is DFQATT and CDR2 is SNEGSKA (reference sequence). The DNA of the CDR3 is TGCAGTGCTGGAGAGACAGGCTATGGCTACACCTTC. It encodes CSAGETGYGYTF.

This sequence joins TRBV29-1 and TRBJ2-7; TRBD1 aligns across 10 bases. V lost 5 bases, J lost 4 bases, and 8 bases stayed unmatched. CDR3 length: 14 amino acids. Germline V lookup: CDR1 SQVTM, CDR2 ANQGSEA. The CDR3 region is CSVLVGTGVYEQYF. The CDR3 DNA is TGCAGCGTTCTAGTCGGGACAGGGGTTTACGAGCAGTACTTC.

This clonotype has a handful of counts. The junction departs from germline at one end; a sequencing error may be responsible. The chain has TRBV24-1 and TRBJ2-1, with D perhaps being TRBD1 or TRBD2 (5 bases each). CDR3 size: 17 residues. Germline V CDR1 and CDR2: KGHDR, SFDVKD. CDR3 sequence reads: CATSDIGDASSYNEQFF. The CDR3 DNA is TGTGCCACCAGTGATATCGGGGACGCGAGCTCCTACAATGAGCAGTTCTTT.

About this clonotype itself: This may be a read error, as it is one base from a much larger clone. The chain is built from TRBV2 and TRBJ1-3; D unclear. CDR3 size: 15 residues. Germline V CDR1 and CDR2: SNHLY, FYNNEI. CDR3 nucleotides: TGCGCCAGCAGCCGAGAACCAGTCTCTGGAAACACCATATATTTT. This sequence encodes CASSREPVSGNTIYF.

This clonotype was observed at least ten times. This chain joins TRBV19 and TRBJ2-5; D unresolved. The V gene lost 2 bases and the J gene lost 4 bases, with 8 bases spanning the gap. CDR1 and CDR2 from the germline V gene are LNHDA and SQIVND (reference sequence). This CDR3 spans 13 amino acids. CDR3 loop: CASSILVRETQYF. Here the CDR3 DNA reads TGTGCCAGTAGTATACTAGTTCGAGAGACCCAGTACTTC.

The rearrangement uses TRBV14 and TRBJ1-3; D might be TRBD1 (5 bases). Trimming pared 4 bases from V and 4 bases from J, leaving 11 bases between. The CDR3 is 14 residues long. Germline V gene data show CDR1 as SGHDN and CDR2 as FVKESK. CDR3 sequence reads: CASSLTRGGNTIYF. In nucleotides, the CDR3 is TGTGCCAGCAGCCTAACTCGGGGCGGAAACACCATATATTTT.

The CDR3 here is CASSLNIAGSKDTQYF. CDR3 nucleotide sequence: TGTGCCAGCAGCTTAAATATAGCAGGATCCAAAGATACGCAGTATTTT. The chain recombines TRBV7-9 with TRBJ2-3; D uncertain. The CDR3 is 16 amino acids. The germline V gene has CDR1 SEHNR and CDR2 FQNEAQ (reference sequence). Trimming cost V 2 bases and J 5 bases, with 17 bases left between them. Full variable domain (remainder filled in from reference TRBV7-9 and TRBJ2-3): DTGVSQNPRHKITKRGQNVTFRCDPISEHNRLYWYRQTLGQGPEFLTYFQNEAQLEKSRLLSDRFSAERPKGSFSTLEIQRTEQGDSAMYLCASSLNIAGSKDTQYFGPGTRLTVL.

There are many counts of this clonotype. The chain uses TRBV19 and TRBJ1-1; unclear D gene. Trimming removed 5 bases from V and 5 bases from J, with 18 bases in between. Germline V gives CDR1 LNHDA, CDR2 SQIVND (reference sequence). CDR3 length: 15 amino acids. The DNA of the CDR3 is TGTGCCAGTAGTCTATCCAACAGCTTTAAGACTGAAGCTTTCTTT. This sequence encodes CASSLSNSFKTEAFF.

This chain joins TRBV10-1 and TRBJ2-5; 7 nucleotides match TRBD2. Germline loops: CDR1 WNHNN, CDR2 SYGVQD (reference sequence). The length of the CDR3 is 15 residues. V shed 4 bases, J shed 7 bases, and the junction held 12 bases outside the gene matches. The CDR3 region is CASSGETSPSGTQYF. The CDR3 DNA reads as TGCGCCAGCAGTGGGGAGACTAGCCCTAGTGGGACCCAGTACTTC.

The V gene is TRBV7-2, the J gene TRBJ2-1, with a weak D call TRBD1 (6 bases). This CDR3 is 18 amino acids long. Trimming took 2 bases from V and 0 from J, leaving 17 bases between them. Germline CDR1 reads SGHTA; CDR2 reads FQGNSA. The CDR3 DNA reads as TGTGCCAGCAGCTTAAGCCCTCTGGGGGCCGCCTCCTACAATGAGCAGTTCTTC. Protein sequence: CASSLSPLGAASYNEQFF.

The CDR3 DNA follows: TGTGCCAGCAGCAGACAGGGCTTCAGCACAGATACGCAGTATTTT. Its protein product is CASSRQGFSTDTQYF. The chain couples TRBV7-6 to TRBJ2-3, with 7 bases aligning to TRBD1. Per germline, CDR1 SGHVS and CDR2 FNYEAQ. V dropped 5 bases and J dropped 0; count of bases not matched to a gene: 5. This CDR3 contains 15 residues.